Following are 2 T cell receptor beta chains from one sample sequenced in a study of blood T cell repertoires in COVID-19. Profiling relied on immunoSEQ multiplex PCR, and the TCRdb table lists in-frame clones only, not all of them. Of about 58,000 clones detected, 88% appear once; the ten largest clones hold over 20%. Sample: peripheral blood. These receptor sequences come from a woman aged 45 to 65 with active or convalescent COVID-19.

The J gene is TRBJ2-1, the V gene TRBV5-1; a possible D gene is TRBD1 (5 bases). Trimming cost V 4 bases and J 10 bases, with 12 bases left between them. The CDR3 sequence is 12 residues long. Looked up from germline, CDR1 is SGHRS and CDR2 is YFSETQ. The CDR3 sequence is CASSTSQGEQFF. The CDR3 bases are TGCGCCAGCAGCACCTCTCAGGGCGAGCAGTTCTTC. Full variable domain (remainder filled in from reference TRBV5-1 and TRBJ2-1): KAGVTQTPRYLIKTRGQQVTLSCSPISGHRSVSWYQQTPGQGLQFLFEYFSETQRNKGNFPGRFSGRQFSNSRSEMNVSTLELGDSALYLCASSTSQGEQFFGPGTRLTVL.

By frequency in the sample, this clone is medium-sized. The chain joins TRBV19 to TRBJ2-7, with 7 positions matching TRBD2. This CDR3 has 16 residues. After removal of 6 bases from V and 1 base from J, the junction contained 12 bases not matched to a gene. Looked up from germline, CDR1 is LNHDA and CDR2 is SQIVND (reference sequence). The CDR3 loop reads CASRPDALAKSYEQYF. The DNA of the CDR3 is TGTGCCAGTAGGCCCGACGCACTAGCGAAATCCTACGAGCAGTACTTC.